This T cell receptor (beta chain) was sequenced during a study of cytomegalovirus exposure and HLA in healthy donors. Study results and limitations: A later analysis, which compared TCR beta chains of equal frequency, found the HLA-associated ones more clonally expanded. Sequencing depth roughly uniform across donors was assumed in presence/absence analyses. As was reported, the HLA-A and HLA-B alleles of most subjects were accurately predicted from TCR beta sequences.

With regard to this clone: Its antigen is unidentified. This sample also contains other DNA sequences that code for the same CDR3.

Both 60 Vbeta primers and 13 Jbeta primers went into the PCR. The method was immunoSEQ multiplex PCR; TCRdb's version includes in-frame clones alone and lacks a portion of them. The profile shows 95,000 to 100,000 clones, under 85% of them singletons. Sampled while nominally healthy, donors likely had unrecorded immune exposures. This TCR was sampled from a female donor in good health and CMV-seropositive. The sequencing sample was made of PBMCs.

DNA for the CDR3: TGCGCCAGCAGTGAGGGACTAGCAGGAGCTGAGGCCCAGTACTTC. This translates into CASSEGLAGAEAQYF. The chain is built from TRBV10-1 and TRBJ2-5, with 8 bases matching TRBD2. CDR1 is WNHNN, CDR2 SYGVQD, per germline (reference sequence). CDR3 length: 15 amino acids. J gave up 9 bases and V 2 bases, and 11 bases lay outside the gene matches.